This T cell receptor beta chain emerged from a study of technical replicates of blood from several donors (TCRdb year 2017). The library was obtained by the immunoSEQ multiplex PCR assay. Entries here come from immuneACCESS through TCRdb and include only in-frame sequences with V and J called. Some clones fail to appear in such tables; in the studies checked, an unresolved V gene covers under half of the shortfall, and the cause of the remainder is unknown. Present in this sample are 55,000 to 75,000 clones, over 85% of which were seen just once. Approximately 4% of the sample rests with the top ten. As for this clone: Its antigen is still unknown. Base-call qualities are not available, and no considerably larger clone is one nucleotide away.

At the junction V is shortened by 1 base and J by 1 base, with 7 bases in between. The CDR3 contains 14 residues, cysteine and phenylalanine counted. This entry keeps only the CDR3 DNA: 42 bases, framed from base 1. CDR1 is given as LNHDA and CDR2 as SQIVND, both from the germline V gene (reference sequence). The specimen was PBMCs. The receptor was isolated from a human donor in good health. Some clones in this sample may be carry-over from other donors' samples. This chain is built from TRBV19 and TRBJ1-1; the D segment could be TRBD1, given 5 matching bases. The sequenced DNA is TGTGCCAGTAGTATAGTTCAGGGGAACACTGAAGCTTTCTTT. This yields the protein CASSIVQGNTEAFF.